The 10 T cell receptor beta chains reported below all come from one sample, sequenced in a study of shared clonotypes between healthy human individuals. The repertoire was sequenced with immunoSEQ multiplex PCR; TCRdb's copy has only in-frame clones and lacks some. Among over a million clones, around 76% were seen once, and the ten largest hold less than 1.5%. Material: memory CD4+ T cells sorted from blood. This sample's subset: CD45RA-negative fraction. These receptors all come from a man between 18 and 29 years old in good health.

The chain couples TRBV6-6 to TRBJ1-1; D gene ambiguous. This CDR3 region has 11 residues. Germline CDR1 MNHNY, CDR2 SVGAGI (reference sequence). Trimming cost V 9 bases and J 7 bases, with 12 bases left between them. CDR3 region: CASFGPLEAFF. CDR3 sequence (DNA): TGTGCCAGTTTCGGACCCCTTGAAGCTTTCTTT.

This chain joins TRBV11-3 and TRBJ1-2; possible D gene TRBD1, 5 bases. Germline V gene sequence: CDR1 SGHNT, CDR2 YENEEA. The V gene lost 1 base and the J gene lost 8 bases, with 14 bases spanning the gap. The length of the CDR3 is 14 residues. The CDR3 region has the DNA TGTGCCAGCAGCTTAGGTGGGGCCGCGAGGGGCTACACCTTC. It translates to CASSLGGAARGYTF.

The chain links TRBV7-2 to TRBJ1-1; maybe TRBD1 (5 bases). Per germline, CDR1 SGHTA and CDR2 FQGNSA. Trimming cost V 7 bases and J 0 bases, with 12 bases left between them. The CDR3 is made up of 14 amino acids. This CDR3 is CASIPGTVNTEAFF. CDR3 nucleotide sequence: TGTGCCAGCATCCCAGGGACGGTGAACACTGAAGCTTTCTTT.

This clone appeared once. The chain carries TRBV18 and TRBJ1-2; 7 bases are shared with TRBD1. V dropped 3 bases and J dropped 4; count of bases not matched to a gene: 8. The CDR3 is 15 amino acids. Germline-derived CDR1 and CDR2 are KGHSH and LQKENI. The CDR3 region is CASSPLTGRGYGYTF. The CDR3 DNA sequence: TGTGCCAGCTCACCCTTGACAGGGAGGGGCTATGGCTACACCTTC. Complete variable domain (other parts from reference TRBV18 and TRBJ1-2): NAGVMQNPRHLVRRRGQEARLRCSPMKGHSHVYWYRQLPEEGLKFMVYLQKENIIDESGMPKERFSAEFPKEGPSILRIQQVVRGDSAAYFCASSPLTGRGYGYTFGSGTRLTVV.

J is TRBJ1-2 and V is TRBV28; D might be TRBD1 (6 bases). The CDR3 sequence is 16 residues long. CDR1 and CDR2 from the germline V gene are MDHEN and SYDVKM. Trimming cost V 5 bases and J 5 bases, with 21 bases left between them. The CDR3: CASSPSGDKNGYGYTF. As DNA, the CDR3 is TGTGCCAGCAGTCCCTCCGGGGACAAAAACGGGTATGGCTACACCTTC.

The chain carries TRBV7-9 and TRBJ2-7; TRBD2 might be the D (5 bases). V lost 4 bases to trimming and J lost 6 bases, with 7 bases between them. The CDR3 runs to 11 residues. Germline CDR1 and CDR2: SEHNR and FQNEAQ (reference sequence). The CDR3 DNA sequence: TGTGCCAGCAGCTCCGAGGGCGAGCAGTACTTC. Translating it yields CASSSEGEQYF.

This clone was detected once. The chain joins TRBV7-8 to TRBJ2-7; the D call may be TRBD1 or TRBD2 (5 bases each). Trimming left V 1 base short and J 6 bases short, with 10 bases between. The CDR3 has 13 residues. Germline values: CDR1 SGHVS, CDR2 FQNEAQ. CDR3 sequence reads: CASSLGQRGEQYF. The DNA for the CDR3 is TGTGCCAGCAGCTTAGGGCAGAGGGGCGAGCAGTACTTC.

Many counts were recorded for this clone. Germline is not matched at one junction end, which may reflect a read error. The chain couples TRBV7-7 to TRBJ2-2, with 9 bases that match TRBD1. CDR3 size: 15 residues. From germline, CDR1 is SSHAT and CDR2 FNYEAQ (reference sequence). CDR3 sequence reads: CASSPNRGQAGELFF. CDR3 DNA: TGTGCTAGCAGCCCAAACAGGGGGCAGGCCGGGGAGCTGTTTTTT.

The chain uses TRBV18 and TRBJ1-3, with TRBD1 identical over 7 bases. Germline V CDR1 and CDR2: KGHSH, LQKENI. The CDR3 length is 16 residues. V trimming: 4 bases; J trimming: 2 bases; junction bases outside the gene matches: 8. CDR3 sequence: CASSHEDRPTGNTIYF. The CDR3 nucleotides are TGTGCCAGCTCACATGAGGACAGGCCAACTGGAAACACCATATATTTT.

The rearrangement joins TRBV7-9 to TRBJ1-5; TRBD1 is a possible D gene (5 bases). V lost 3 bases and J lost 3, with 12 bases in between. Germline assignment: CDR1 SEHNR and CDR2 FQNEAQ (reference sequence). CDR3 length: 15 amino acids. Here the CDR3 reads CASSLSTGVNQPQHF. For the CDR3, the DNA is TGTGCCAGCAGCTTGTCGACGGGGGTCAATCAGCCCCAGCATTTT.